Below are 13 T cell receptor beta chains sequenced from a single sample in a study of cytomegalovirus exposure and HLA in healthy donors. Both 60 Vbeta primers and 13 Jbeta primers went into the PCR. Sequencing used immunoSEQ multiplex PCR; TCRdb keeps in-frame clones, though not all of them. Of about 190,000 clones in the sample, over 60% were seen once. Sequences were obtained from PBMCs. All receptors derive from a man aged 30 to 45 in good health and CMV-seropositive.

The genes are TRBV10-3 and TRBJ2-3; 8 bases map to TRBD1. This CDR3 spans 14 amino acids. Trimming cost V 6 bases and J 2 bases; bases outside gene matches: 4. Per the germline V gene, CDR1 is ENHRY and CDR2 is SYGVKD. The DNA for the CDR3 is TGTGCCATCAGGACAGGGGAAGTCACAGATACGCAGTATTTT. Translated: CAIRTGEVTDTQYF.

V usage is TRBV7-2 and J usage is TRBJ2-1; 7 bases fit TRBD2. The length of the CDR3 is 15 residues. V was clipped by 6 bases and J by 0 bases; unmatched bases: 5. The germline V gene has CDR1 SGHTA and CDR2 FQGNSA. CDR3 bases: TGTGCCAGCAGTCAAGCGGGGACCTCCTACAATGAGCAGTTCTTC. Translated: CASSQAGTSYNEQFF.

The chain couples TRBV6-5 to TRBJ1-2; TRBD1 aligns across 7 bases. CDR1 and CDR2 from the germline V gene are MNHEY and SVGAGI. The CDR3 sequence is 15 residues long. V lost 1 base to trimming and J lost 4 bases; unmatched junction nucleotides: 6. This CDR3 is CASSYLAGGSYGYTF. CDR3 sequence (DNA): TGTGCCAGCAGTTACTTAGCAGGGGGTAGCTATGGCTACACCTTC.

V usage is TRBV4-3 and J usage is TRBJ1-1; D unclear. The CDR3 is 16 amino acids. Germline CDR1 and CDR2: LGHNA and YSLEER. V shed 1 base and J shed 1 base, with 13 bases lying between them. The CDR3 reads CASSQAAGVANTEAFF. The CDR3 DNA is TGCGCCAGCAGCCAAGCGGCAGGTGTGGCGAACACTGAAGCTTTCTTT.

V gene TRBV28 combines with J gene TRBJ1-2; D is ambiguous. Germline V CDR1 and CDR2: MDHEN, SYDVKM. The V gene lost 6 bases and the J gene lost 0 bases, with 8 bases spanning the gap. This CDR3 region has 13 residues. In DNA form, the CDR3 reads TGTGCCAGCAGCATCCTATCTAACTATGGCTACACCTTC. It translates to CASSILSNYGYTF.

In this sample, this clone turned up a few times. This rearrangement joins TRBV7-3 to TRBJ1-1; a possible D gene is TRBD1 (6 bases). Germline CDR1 reads SGHTA; CDR2 reads FQGTGA. The CDR3 is made up of 15 amino acids. The V and J ends lost 5 bases and 1 base respectively, with 14 bases between them. CDR3 sequence reads: CASSHTGRTNTEAFF. The DNA of the CDR3 is TGTGCCAGCAGCCATACAGGGAGAACGAACACTGAAGCTTTCTTT.

The chain has TRBV7-9 and TRBJ1-5; possibly TRBD1 for D (6 bases). V lost 1 base and J lost 2, with 6 bases in between. Germline V lookup: CDR1 SEHNR, CDR2 FQNEAQ (reference sequence). This CDR3 spans 14 amino acids. CDR3 residues: CASSLEGGNQPQHF. The CDR3 coding sequence is TGTGCCAGCAGCTTAGAGGGGGGCAATCAGCCCCAGCATTTT.

The chain joins TRBV11-3 to TRBJ2-2; 9 nucleotides line up with TRBD2. CDR3 size: 16 residues. With V trimmed by 5 bases and J by 1 base, 5 bases remained unmatched. From germline, CDR1 is SGHNT and CDR2 YENEEA. DNA of the CDR3: TGTGCCAGCAGCCGTGAGACTAGCGGGAACACCGGGGAGCTGTTTTTT. Its protein is CASSRETSGNTGELFF.

The chain couples TRBV6-5 to TRBJ2-3, with D possibly matching TRBD2 (5 bases). V lost 0 bases and J 4 bases, leaving 8 bases between the germline ends. CDR1 MNHEY and CDR2 SVGAGI come from the germline V gene. The CDR3 has 14 residues. The CDR3 DNA reads TGTGCCAGCAGTTACTCAGAACTAGCAGATACGCAGTATTTT. Protein: CASSYSELADTQYF.

This chain connects TRBV5-1 to TRBJ1-3, with TRBD1 identical over 7 bases. V shed 4 bases and J 4 bases; nucleotides not matched to a gene: 8. This CDR3 spans 15 amino acids. Germline V lookup: CDR1 SGHRS, CDR2 YFSETQ. The DNA for the CDR3 is TGCGCCAGCAGCCCGGAGGGGGCTTCCGGAAACACCATATATTTT. This encodes CASSPEGASGNTIYF.

The chain has TRBV28 and TRBJ1-5; D unresolved. There are 16 residues in the CDR3. Trimming cost V 2 bases and J 0 bases, with 11 bases left between them. From germline, CDR1 is MDHEN and CDR2 SYDVKM. In DNA form, the CDR3 reads TGTGCCAGCAGTTTAGGCAGGTTAAATAGCAATCAGCCCCAGCATTTT. Protein: CASSLGRLNSNQPQHF. Full variable domain (rest looked up from reference TRBV28 and TRBJ1-5): DVKVTQSSRYLVKRTGEKVFLECVQDMDHENMFWYRQDPGLGLRLIYFSYDVKMKEKGDIPEGYSVSREKKERFSLILESASTNQTSMYLCASSLGRLNSNQPQHFGDGTRLSIL.

The chain joins TRBV28 to TRBJ2-5; the match to TRBD2 covers 7 bases. The DNA end is more similar to TRBJ2-7, so the J call may be wrong. The germline V gene encodes CDR1 MDHEN and CDR2 SYDVKM. The CDR3 sequence is 13 residues long. The CDR3 region is CASTGTTDYEQYF. CDR3 DNA: TGTGCCAGCACCGGGACTACCGATTACGAGCAGTACTTC.

J is TRBJ2-1 and V is TRBV7-3; tentatively, D is TRBD2 (5 bases). The germline V gene has CDR1 SGHTA and CDR2 FQGTGA. The V and J ends lost 5 bases and 0 bases respectively, with 17 bases between them. This CDR3 is built from 17 residues. CDR3 amino acids: CASSIFRAASSYNEQFF. DNA of the CDR3: TGTGCCAGCAGCATTTTCCGAGCGGCCAGCTCCTACAATGAGCAGTTCTTC.